The rows below give T cell receptor beta chains drawn from one sample of a study of cytomegalovirus exposure and HLA in healthy donors. Sequencing was performed with immunoSEQ multiplex PCR; in TCRdb, only in-frame clones are kept and a portion is missing. The top ten hold about 5% of the sample, which has under 100,000 clones, less than 75% seen once. Sequences were obtained from PBMCs. These receptors originate from a woman in her 30s in good health and CMV-seropositive. Both conserved end residues are part of each CDR3. The D gene is left open where the match is weak. The size of a clone is reported for some rows only, either as once, few or many, or as a class for expanded clones.

d_gene	v_gene	abundance	j_gene	CDR3nt	CDR3aa
.	TRBV6-1	.	TRBJ1-2	TGTGCCAGCAGTGAAGCGCGAGAGAGGGGCTACACCTTC	CASSEARERGYTF
.	TRBV7-2	.	TRBJ1-3	TGTGCCAGCAGCCCCACAGGGGGAAACACCATATATTTT	CASSPTGGNTIYF
TRBD2	TRBV7-2	.	TRBJ2-1	TGTGCCAGCAGCTCGATAGCGGGGGGGTTGAGAGAGCAGTTCTTC	CASSSIAGGLREQFF
TRBD2	TRBV5-6	.	TRBJ2-1	TGTGCCAGCAGCTTGGCCCTTGCGGGGGGGCCCTTATTCTTC	CASSLALAGGPLFF
TRBD1	TRBV18	.	TRBJ1-2	TGTGCCAGCTCAGCGCGGGACAGGGGTATTAACTATGGCTACACCTTC	CASSARDRGINYGYTF
TRBD1	TRBV30	.	TRBJ1-5	TGTGCCGTGTCGGGACAGGGGTATAGCAATCAGCCCCAGCATTTT	CAVSGQGYSNQPQHF
TRBD1	TRBV30	.	TRBJ2-4	TGTGCCTGGAGTGGGGGACAGACTATTCAGTACTTC	CAWSGGQTIQYF
.	TRBV19	.	TRBJ1-2	TGTGCCAGTAGTATATCCCAGGGAGGCGGGAGCGGCTATGGCTACACCTTC	CASSISQGGGSGYGYTF
.	TRBV6-1	.	TRBJ1-2	TGTGCCAGCAGTGAAGGAAGTAGGAAAAGTTGGGAGAACTATGGCTACACCTTC	CASSEGSRKSWENYGYTF
.	TRBV6-5	.	TRBJ1-2	TGTGCCAGCAGTAGAGGGACTTCCCCTTCATATGGCTACACCTTC	CASSRGTSPSYGYTF
.	TRBV19	.	TRBJ2-1	TGTGCCAGTAGTGTCCCCCCCAGCAATGAGCAGTTCTTC	CASSVPPSNEQFF
.	TRBV7-2	.	TRBJ2-7	TGTGCCAGCACCGTTAGTCCTTCCTACGAGCAGTACTTC	CASTVSPSYEQYF
.	TRBV7-9	.	TRBJ1-1	TGTGCCAGCAGCTACTTGAACACTGAAGCTTTCTTT	CASSYLNTEAFF
.	TRBV7-2	.	TRBJ1-1	TGTGCCAGCAGCCACCGAGGGTCTGAAGCTTTCTTT	CASSHRGSEAFF
TRBD1	TRBV6-5	.	TRBJ2-7	TGTGCCAGCAGTTACTCGACAGGGTACGAGCAGTACTTC	CASSYSTGYEQYF
.	TRBV20-1	once	TRBJ1-2	TGCAGTGCGACACCGGGAAAGCATGTTTTC	CSATPGKHVF
TRBD1	TRBV6-5	.	TRBJ1-1	TGTGCCAGCAGTTACTCTTTCAGGGGGACTGAAGCTTTCTTT	CASSYSFRGTEAFF
.	TRBV30	.	TRBJ2-7	TGTGCCTGGAGTGGGCAAACTAGTTTAAGTTTCGAGCAGTACTTC	CAWSGQTSLSFEQYF
.	TRBV28	few	TRBJ1-3	TGTGCCAGCAGTACAGCCTCTGGAAACACCATATATTTT	CASSTASGNTIYF
.	TRBV10-2	.	TRBJ2-7	TGCGCCAGCAGTGGGTCCGGGGGCTCCTACGAGCAGTACTTC	CASSGSGGSYEQYF
.	TRBV18	.	TRBJ2-3	TGTGCCAGCTCGCCGCGGGACGGTAGCACAGATACGCAGTATTTT	CASSPRDGSTDTQYF
TRBD2	TRBV5-6	.	TRBJ2-3	TGTGCCAGCAGCTCCAAAGCGGGGCTCACAGATACGCAGTATTTT	CASSSKAGLTDTQYF
TRBD1	TRBV10-3	.	TRBJ2-7	TGTGCCATCAGAGAGTCACAGGGGCGCGAGCAGTACTTC	CAIRESQGREQYF
TRBD1	TRBV6-1	few	TRBJ1-5	TGTGCCAGCAGCAGGGACAGGGGTAACCAGCCCCAGCATTTT	CASSRDRGNQPQHF
TRBD1	TRBV6-1	.	TRBJ1-2	TGTGCCAGCAGTATACAGGGGAGTCGGGGCTACACCTTC	CASSIQGSRGYTF
.	TRBV6-5	.	TRBJ2-1	TGTGCCAGCAGTCAGTCCGATGAGCAGTTCTTC	CASSQSDEQFF
TRBD1	TRBV7-2	.	TRBJ2-5	TGTGCCAGCAGCGGAGGGACAGGGCGGGCGACCCAGTACTTC	CASSGGTGRATQYF
.	TRBV29-1	.	TRBJ1-2	TGCAGCCCCGGGCACAGGGACGGCTACACCTTC	CSPGHRDGYTF
TRBD1	TRBV7-9	.	TRBJ2-3	TGTGCCAGCAGCTCCCTCCCCCAGACAGGGGGCCCCACAGATACGCAGTATTTT	CASSSLPQTGGPTDTQYF
.	TRBV9	.	TRBJ1-2	TGTGCCAGCTCCACAGGTGCTGGCTACACCTTC	CASSTGAGYTF
.	TRBV11-2	.	TRBJ1-2	TGTGCCAGCAGCCTCACAGGGTCTTATGGCTACACCTTC	CASSLTGSYGYTF
.	TRBV6-5	.	TRBJ2-7	TGTGCCAGCACCCCAGAATGGAGGGGGCAAGAGTACTTC	CASTPEWRGQEYF
TRBD2	TRBV2	few	TRBJ2-5	TGTGCCAGCCGGACTAGCGGGGGGAAAGAGACCCAGTACTTC	CASRTSGGKETQYF
.	TRBV14	.	TRBJ1-2	TGTGCCAGCAGCCAAGATAACAGGGAAAACTATGGCTACACCTTC	CASSQDNRENYGYTF
.	TRBV7-2	.	TRBJ2-7	TGTGCCAGCAGCGTAGTGGACAGTGCGCAGTACTTC	CASSVVDSAQYF
.	TRBV18	.	TRBJ1-4	TGTGCCAGCTCACCGACTTGGAATGAAAAACTGTTTTTT	CASSPTWNEKLFF
.	TRBV7-9	.	TRBJ2-5	TGTGCCAGCAGCTTACCCGCGGGCAGGTACCAAGAGACCCAGTACTTC	CASSLPAGRYQETQYF
.	TRBV9	once	TRBJ2-3	TGTGCCAGCAGCGTAGCGGGGGAGAGGCAGTATTTT	CASSVAGERQYF
TRBD2	TRBV4-2	.	TRBJ2-5	TGTGCCAGCAGCCAGGTTTTAGCGGGGGGGCTGGCGGAAGAGACCCAGTACTTC	CASSQVLAGGLAEETQYF
.	TRBV7-9	.	TRBJ1-2	TGTGCCAGCAATCTAAGGAGTCTAACGGATAACTATGGCTACACCTTC	CASNLRSLTDNYGYTF
TRBD1	TRBV18	.	TRBJ2-7	TGTGCCAGCTCACGGCAGGGGGCCTCCTACGAGCAGTACTTC	CASSRQGASYEQYF
.	TRBV4-1	few	TRBJ2-5	TGCGCCAGCAGCCAAGATCTAGCCATGGGTACAGAGACCCAGTACTTC	CASSQDLAMGTETQYF
TRBD1	TRBV9	once	TRBJ1-5	TGTGCCAGCAGCGTAGGGACAGGGTCTCAGCCCCAGCATTTT	CASSVGTGSQPQHF
.	TRBV5-6	.	TRBJ1-1	TGTGCCAGCAGCTTTAATTCCCAGGGAGGGGCTGAAGCTTTCTTT	CASSFNSQGGAEAFF
.	TRBV18	.	TRBJ2-1	TGTGCCAGCTCACCGCCGGGACAAAGAAATGAGCAGTTCTTC	CASSPPGQRNEQFF
TRBD1	TRBV10-2	.	TRBJ1-5	TGCGCCAGCTCGGGACAGGGGGGTCAGCCCCAGCATTTT	CASSGQGGQPQHF
.	TRBV28	few	TRBJ2-4	TGTGCCAGCAGCCCGATGTTAGTAGCCAAAAACATTCAGTACTTC	CASSPMLVAKNIQYF
TRBD1	TRBV7-3	.	TRBJ2-1	TGTGCCAGCAGCTTTCTGGGACAGGACAATGAGCAGTTCTTC	CASSFLGQDNEQFF
.	TRBV11-3	.	TRBJ2-1	TGTGCCAGCAGCTTGGGGAACCATTGGGGGGAGGACAATGAGCAGTTCTTC	CASSLGNHWGEDNEQFF
TRBD1	TRBV5-6	.	TRBJ1-1	TGTGCCAGCAGCCGAGCGGACAGGGGAGAAGCTTTCTTT	CASSRADRGEAFF
.	TRBV5-1	few	TRBJ2-7	TGCGCCAGCAGCTCAGGGGGGAATCCCGTTTACGAGCAGTACTTC	CASSSGGNPVYEQYF
TRBD1	TRBV5-1	.	TRBJ2-1	TGCGCCAGTACAGGGGGCAATGAGCAGTTCTTC	CASTGGNEQFF
TRBD1	TRBV9	few	TRBJ1-1	TGTGCCAGCAGCGCGGGGGACAGGGCGGACACTGAAGCTTTCTTT	CASSAGDRADTEAFF
TRBD1	TRBV7-2	once	TRBJ2-1	TGTGCCAGCAGCGCATTGGGACAGCCCTCCCCCTATGAGCAGTTCTTC	CASSALGQPSPYEQFF
.	TRBV5-4	.	TRBJ1-5	TGTGCCAGCAGCTTTAATGGCCTCAATCAGCCCCAGCATTTT	CASSFNGLNQPQHF
.	TRBV10-2	.	TRBJ1-5	TGCGCCAGCAGTGAACAGGGCAGTCAGCCCCAGCATTTT	CASSEQGSQPQHF
TRBD1	TRBV5-3	.	TRBJ1-6	TGTGCCAGAAGTCACGAAAGAATCGTGGGACAGGTAAGCTCCTATAATTCACCCCTCCACTTT	CARSHERIVGQVSSYNSPLHF
TRBD2	TRBV5-1	.	TRBJ2-1	TGCGCCAGCAGTGGGGGAGGGCAGAATGAGCAGTTCTTC	CASSGGGQNEQFF
TRBD2	TRBV5-1	.	TRBJ2-1	TGCGCCAGCAGCGCATCCGGGACTAGCGGATACAATGAGCAGTTCTTC	CASSASGTSGYNEQFF